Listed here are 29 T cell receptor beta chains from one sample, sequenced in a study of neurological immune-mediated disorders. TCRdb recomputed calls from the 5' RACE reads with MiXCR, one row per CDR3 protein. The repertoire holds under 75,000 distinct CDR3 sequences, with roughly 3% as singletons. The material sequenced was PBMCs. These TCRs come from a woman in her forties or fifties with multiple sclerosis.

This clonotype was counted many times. The CDR3 spells CASSRGTEETQYF. The CDR3 region has the DNA TGTGCCAGCAGCCGCGGGACCGAAGAGACCCAGTACTTC. V and J are TRBV7-2 and TRBJ2-5; tentatively, D is TRBD2 (6 bases). V lost 5 bases, J lost 3 bases, and 10 bases lay in between. CDR3 length: 13 residues. Germline V gene sequence: CDR1 SGHTA, CDR2 FQGNSA.

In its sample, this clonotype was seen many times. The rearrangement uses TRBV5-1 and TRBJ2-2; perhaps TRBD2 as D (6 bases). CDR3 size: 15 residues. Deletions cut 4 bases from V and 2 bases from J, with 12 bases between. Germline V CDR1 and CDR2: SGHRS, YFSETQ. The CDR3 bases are TGCGCCAGCAGCCTTCCGGGACTTAACACCGGGGAGCTGTTTTTT. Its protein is CASSLPGLNTGELFF.

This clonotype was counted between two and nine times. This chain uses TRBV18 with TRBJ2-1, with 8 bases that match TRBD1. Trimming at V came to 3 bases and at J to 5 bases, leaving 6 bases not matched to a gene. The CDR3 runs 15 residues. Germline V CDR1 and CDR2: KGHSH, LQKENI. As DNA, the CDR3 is TGTGCCAGCTCACCCGGACAGGGATCAAACAATGAGCAGTTCTTC. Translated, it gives CASSPGQGSNNEQFF.

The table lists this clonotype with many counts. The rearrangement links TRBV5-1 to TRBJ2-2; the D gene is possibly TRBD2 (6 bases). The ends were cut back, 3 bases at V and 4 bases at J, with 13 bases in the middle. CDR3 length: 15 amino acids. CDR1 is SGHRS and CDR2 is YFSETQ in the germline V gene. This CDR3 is CASSSLVGGTGELFF. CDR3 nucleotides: TGCGCCAGCAGCTCATTAGTCGGGGGCACCGGGGAGCTGTTTTTT. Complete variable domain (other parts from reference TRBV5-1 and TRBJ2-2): KAGVTQTPRYLIKTRGQQVTLSCSPISGHRSVSWYQQTPGQGLQFLFEYFSETQRNKGNFPGRFSGRQFSNSRSEMNVSTLELGDSALYLCASSSLVGGTGELFFGEGSRLTVL.

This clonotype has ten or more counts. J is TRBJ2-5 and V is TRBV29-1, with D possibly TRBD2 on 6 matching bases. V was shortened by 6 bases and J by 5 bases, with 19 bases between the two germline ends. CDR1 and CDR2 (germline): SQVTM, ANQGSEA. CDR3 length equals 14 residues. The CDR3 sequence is CSVAATRALETQYF. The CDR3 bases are TGCAGCGTGGCGGCGACTAGGGCCCTCGAGACCCAGTACTTC.

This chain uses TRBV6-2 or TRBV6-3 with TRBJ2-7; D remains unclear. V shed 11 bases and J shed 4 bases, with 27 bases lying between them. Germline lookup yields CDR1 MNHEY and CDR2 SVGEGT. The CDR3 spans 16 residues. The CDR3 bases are TGTGCCGGCCTTCCGTCTGCCCGGGCCGTCAGTTACGAGCAGTACTTC. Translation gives CAGLPSARAVSYEQYF.

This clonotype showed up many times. In nucleotides, the CDR3 is TGTGCCAGCAGCTTCGATCTTGGCTCGAGGACCGGGGAGCTGTTTTTT. It specifies CASSFDLGSRTGELFF. The chain carries TRBV7-8 and TRBJ2-2, with D unclear. Deletions cut 3 bases from V and 5 bases from J, with 16 bases between. The length of the CDR3 is 16 residues. Germline lookup yields CDR1 SGHVS and CDR2 FQNEAQ.

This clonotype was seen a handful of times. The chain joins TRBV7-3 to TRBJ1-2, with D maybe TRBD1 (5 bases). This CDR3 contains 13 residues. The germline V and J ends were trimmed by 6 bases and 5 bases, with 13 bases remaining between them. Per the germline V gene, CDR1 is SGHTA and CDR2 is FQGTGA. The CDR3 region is CASSPTQGYGYTF. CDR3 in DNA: TGTGCCAGCAGTCCTACCCAGGGATATGGCTACACCTTC.

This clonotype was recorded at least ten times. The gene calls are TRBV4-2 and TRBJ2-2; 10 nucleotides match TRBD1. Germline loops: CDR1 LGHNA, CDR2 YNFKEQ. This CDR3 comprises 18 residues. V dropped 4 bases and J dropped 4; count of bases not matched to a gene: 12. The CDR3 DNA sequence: TGTGCCAGCAGCCGAGGCTCTGGGACAGGGGACCCCACCGGGGAGCTGTTTTTT. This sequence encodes CASSRGSGTGDPTGELFF.

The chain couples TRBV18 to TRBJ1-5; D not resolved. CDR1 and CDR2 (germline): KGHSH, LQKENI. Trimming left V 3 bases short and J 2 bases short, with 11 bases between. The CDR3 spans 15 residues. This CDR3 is CASSPGRSGNQPQHF. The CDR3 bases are TGTGCCAGCTCACCGGGGAGGTCGGGCAATCAGCCCCAGCATTTT.

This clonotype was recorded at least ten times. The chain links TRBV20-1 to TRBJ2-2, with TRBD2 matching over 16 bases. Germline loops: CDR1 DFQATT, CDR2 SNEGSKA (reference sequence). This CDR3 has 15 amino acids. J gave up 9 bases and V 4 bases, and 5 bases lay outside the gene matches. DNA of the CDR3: TGCAGTGCTACACCGGGACTAGCGGGAGGGAGGGAGCTGTTTTTT. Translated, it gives CSATPGLAGGRELFF.

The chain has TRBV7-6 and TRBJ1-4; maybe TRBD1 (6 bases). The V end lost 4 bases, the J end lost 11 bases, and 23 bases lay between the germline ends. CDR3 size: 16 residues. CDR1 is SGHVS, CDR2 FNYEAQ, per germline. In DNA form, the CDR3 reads TGTGCCAGCAGCTCCACTCTGCCTGGGGGGCAGGGGAAACTGTTTTTT. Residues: CASSSTLPGGQGKLFF.

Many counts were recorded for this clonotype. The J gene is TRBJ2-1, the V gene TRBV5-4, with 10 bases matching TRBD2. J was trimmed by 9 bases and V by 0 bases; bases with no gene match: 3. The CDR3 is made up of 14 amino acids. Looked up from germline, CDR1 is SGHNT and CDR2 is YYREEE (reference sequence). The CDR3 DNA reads TGTGCCAGCAGCTTGGCTAGCGGGAGTAGTGAGCAGTTCTTC. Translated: CASSLASGSSEQFF.

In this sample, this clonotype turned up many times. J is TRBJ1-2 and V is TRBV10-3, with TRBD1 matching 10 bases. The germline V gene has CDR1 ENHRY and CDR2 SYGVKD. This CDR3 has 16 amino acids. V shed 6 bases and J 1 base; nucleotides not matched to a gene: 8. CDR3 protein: CAISRDRGLGNYGYTF. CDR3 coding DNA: TGTGCCATCAGCCGGGACAGGGGTTTGGGTAACTATGGCTACACCTTC.

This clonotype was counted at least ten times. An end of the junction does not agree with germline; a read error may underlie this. This chain's CDR3 is CSAREGTVYNEQFF. CDR3 DNA sequence: TGCAGTGCTCGAGAGGGGACAGTCTACAATGAGCAGTTCTTC. This sequence joins TRBV20-1 and TRBJ2-1; 7 bases line up with TRBD1. This CDR3 comprises 14 residues. The germline V gene has CDR1 DFQATT and CDR2 SNEGSKA (reference sequence).

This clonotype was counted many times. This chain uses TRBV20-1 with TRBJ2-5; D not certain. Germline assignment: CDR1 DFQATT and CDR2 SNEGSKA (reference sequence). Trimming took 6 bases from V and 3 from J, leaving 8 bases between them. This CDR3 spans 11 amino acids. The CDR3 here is CSADVEETQYF. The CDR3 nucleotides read TGCAGTGCCGACGTAGAAGAGACCCAGTACTTC.

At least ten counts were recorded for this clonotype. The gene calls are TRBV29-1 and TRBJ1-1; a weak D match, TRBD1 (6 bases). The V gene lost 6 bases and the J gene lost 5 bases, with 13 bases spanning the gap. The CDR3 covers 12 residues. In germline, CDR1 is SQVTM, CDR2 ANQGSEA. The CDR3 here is CSVLQGGTEAFF. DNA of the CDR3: TGCAGCGTCCTACAGGGAGGGACTGAAGCTTTCTTT.

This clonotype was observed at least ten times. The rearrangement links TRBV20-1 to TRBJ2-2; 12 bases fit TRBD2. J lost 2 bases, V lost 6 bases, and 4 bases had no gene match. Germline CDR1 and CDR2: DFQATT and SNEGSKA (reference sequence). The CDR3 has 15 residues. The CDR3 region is CSATSGGLNTGELFF. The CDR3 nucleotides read TGCAGTGCGACTAGCGGGGGCCTTAACACCGGGGAGCTGTTTTTT.

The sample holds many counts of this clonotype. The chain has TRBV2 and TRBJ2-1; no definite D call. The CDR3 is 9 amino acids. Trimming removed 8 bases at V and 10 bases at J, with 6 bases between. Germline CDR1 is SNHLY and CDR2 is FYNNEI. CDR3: CASEREQFF. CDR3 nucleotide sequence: TGTGCCAGCGAGAGGGAGCAGTTCTTC.

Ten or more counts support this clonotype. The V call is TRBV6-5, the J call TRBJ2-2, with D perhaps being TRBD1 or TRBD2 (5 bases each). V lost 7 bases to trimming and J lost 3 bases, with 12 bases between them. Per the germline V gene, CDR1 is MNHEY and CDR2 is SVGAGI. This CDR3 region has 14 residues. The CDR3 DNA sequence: TGTGCCAGCACCCCCCGAGGGGACACCGGGGAGCTGTTTTTT. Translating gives CASTPRGDTGELFF.

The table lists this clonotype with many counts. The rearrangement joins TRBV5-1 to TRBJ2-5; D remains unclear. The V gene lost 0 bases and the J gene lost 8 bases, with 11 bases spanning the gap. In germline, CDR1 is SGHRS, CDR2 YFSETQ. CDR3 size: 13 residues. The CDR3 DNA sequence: TGCGCCAGCAGCTTGGAAGGCGGTTTTACCCAGTACTTC. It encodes CASSLEGGFTQYF.

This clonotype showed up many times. Here the CDR3 DNA reads TGCGCCAGCAGAGGACGGACAGGGGAGTATAATTCACCCCTCCACTTT. Translated: CASRGRTGEYNSPLHF. The V gene is TRBV5-1, the J gene TRBJ1-6; 9 bases fit TRBD1. CDR3 length: 16 residues. V dropped 5 bases and J dropped 4; count of bases not matched to a gene: 7. Germline CDR1 and CDR2: SGHRS and YFSETQ.

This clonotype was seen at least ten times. Here the CDR3 reads CASSTGLAGAYNEQFF. DNA for the CDR3: TGCGCCAGCAGCACCGGACTAGCGGGAGCCTACAATGAGCAGTTCTTC. This chain uses TRBV5-1 with TRBJ2-1; 13 nucleotides line up with TRBD2. The CDR3 is 16 amino acids. Germline CDR1 is SGHRS and CDR2 is YFSETQ. Unmatched junction bases numbered 3, after V lost 4 bases and J lost 2 bases.

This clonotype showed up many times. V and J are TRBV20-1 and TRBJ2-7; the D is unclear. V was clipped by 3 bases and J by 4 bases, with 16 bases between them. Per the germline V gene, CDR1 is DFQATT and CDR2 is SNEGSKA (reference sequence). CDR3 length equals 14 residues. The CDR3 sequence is CSARGRVAEYEQYF. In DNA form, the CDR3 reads TGCAGTGCTAGGGGTCGAGTAGCCGAATACGAGCAGTACTTC.

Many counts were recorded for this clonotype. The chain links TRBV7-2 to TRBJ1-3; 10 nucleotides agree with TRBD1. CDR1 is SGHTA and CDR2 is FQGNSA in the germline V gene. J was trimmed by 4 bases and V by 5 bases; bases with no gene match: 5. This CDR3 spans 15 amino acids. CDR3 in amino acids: CASSRDRGQGNTIYF. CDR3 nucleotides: TGTGCCAGCAGCCGCGACAGGGGGCAAGGAAACACCATATATTTT.

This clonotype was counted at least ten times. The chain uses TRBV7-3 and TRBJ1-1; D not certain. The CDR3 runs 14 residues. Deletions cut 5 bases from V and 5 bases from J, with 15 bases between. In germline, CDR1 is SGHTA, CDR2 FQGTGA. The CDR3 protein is CASSPAPLGTEAFF. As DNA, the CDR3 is TGTGCCAGCAGCCCCGCCCCATTAGGGACTGAAGCTTTCTTT.

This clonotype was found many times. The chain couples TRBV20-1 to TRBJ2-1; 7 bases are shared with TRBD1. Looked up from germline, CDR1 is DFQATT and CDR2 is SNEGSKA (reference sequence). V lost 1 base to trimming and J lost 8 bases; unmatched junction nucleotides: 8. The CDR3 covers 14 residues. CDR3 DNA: TGCAGTGCTAGAGCTAATAACAGGGGATATGAGCAGTTCTTC. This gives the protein CSARANNRGYEQFF.

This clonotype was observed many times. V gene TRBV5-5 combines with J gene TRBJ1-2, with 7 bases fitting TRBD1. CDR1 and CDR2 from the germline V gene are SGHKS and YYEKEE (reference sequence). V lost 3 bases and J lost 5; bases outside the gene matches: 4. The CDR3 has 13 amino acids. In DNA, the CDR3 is TGTGCCAGCAGCTCGGGACAGCTGTATGGCTACACCTTC. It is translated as CASSSGQLYGYTF.

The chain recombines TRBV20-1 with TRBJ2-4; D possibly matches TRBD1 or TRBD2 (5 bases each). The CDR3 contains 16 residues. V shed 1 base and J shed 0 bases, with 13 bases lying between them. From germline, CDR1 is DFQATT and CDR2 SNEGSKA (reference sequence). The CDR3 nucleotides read TGCAGTGCTAGAGTACAGGAGGACCTAGCCAAAAACATTCAGTACTTC. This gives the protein CSARVQEDLAKNIQYF.